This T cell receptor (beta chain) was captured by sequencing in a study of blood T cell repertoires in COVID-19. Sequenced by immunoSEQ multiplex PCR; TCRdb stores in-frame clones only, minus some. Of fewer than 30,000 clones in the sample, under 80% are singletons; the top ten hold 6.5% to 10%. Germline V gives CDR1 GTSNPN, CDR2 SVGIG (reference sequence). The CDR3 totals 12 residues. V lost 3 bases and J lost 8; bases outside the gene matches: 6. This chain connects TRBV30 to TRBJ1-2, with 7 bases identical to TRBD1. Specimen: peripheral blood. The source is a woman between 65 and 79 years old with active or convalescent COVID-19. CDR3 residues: CAWRPDRSGYTF. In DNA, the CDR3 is TGTGCCTGGAGGCCGGACAGGAGCGGCTACACCTTC.